These 10 T cell receptor beta chains came from one sample sequenced in a study of CD8 T cells in ankylosing spondylitis. One entry per CDR3 protein results from TCRdb running MiXCR on the 5' RACE reads. The sample has fewer than 250,000 distinct CDR3 sequences, 10% to 13% seen once. The sequenced sample consisted of blood, either unsorted or a sorted T cell fraction (not recorded which). Receptor source: a male donor with ankylosing spondylitis or in good health (not recorded which).

Concerning this clonotype itself: This sequence may be a read error, since a much larger clone differs from it by one base. The gene calls are TRBV6-1 and TRBJ1-2; D remains unclear. The V gene lost 4 bases and the J gene lost 7 bases, with 19 bases spanning the gap. Germline V lookup: CDR1 MNHNS, CDR2 SASEGT. CDR3 length equals 15 residues. The CDR3 sequence is CASSVAAGGGRGYTF. DNA of the CDR3: TGTGCCAGCAGTGTAGCGGCAGGCGGTGGACGTGGCTACACCTTC.

This clonotype was observed at least ten times. This sequence joins TRBV20-1 and TRBJ1-1; 9 bases agree with TRBD1. Germline V gene sequence: CDR1 DFQATT, CDR2 SNEGSKA (reference sequence). V trimming: 5 bases; J trimming: 0 bases; junction bases outside the gene matches: 10. The CDR3 contains 16 residues. Here the CDR3 reads CSAGDRGGRMNTEAFF. CDR3 nucleotides: TGCAGTGCTGGTGACAGGGGGGGCCGCATGAACACTGAAGCTTTCTTT.

The rearrangement joins TRBV7-9 to TRBJ2-3, with D tentatively TRBD2 (5 bases). V lost 4 bases and J lost 0, with 11 bases in between. The CDR3 extends over 15 amino acids. Germline assignment: CDR1 SEHNR and CDR2 FQNEAQ (reference sequence). CDR3 residues: CASSWTGSSTDTQYF. The CDR3 bases are TGTGCCAGCAGCTGGACGGGGAGCAGCACAGATACGCAGTATTTT.

This clonotype has at least ten counts. The rearrangement uses TRBV10-3 and TRBJ1-1, with D tentatively TRBD1 (5 bases). V lost 8 bases and J lost 4, with 17 bases in between. Germline V CDR1 and CDR2: ENHRY, SYGVKD. This CDR3 contains 14 residues. The CDR3 region is CAIGETWGVTEAFF. In nucleotides, the CDR3 is TGTGCCATCGGGGAGACATGGGGGGTCACTGAAGCTTTCTTT.

At least ten counts were recorded for this clonotype. The CDR3 is CASSSAPGLETQYF. DNA of the CDR3: TGTGCCAGCAGCTCGGCCCCAGGGTTGGAGACCCAGTACTTC. The genes are TRBV11-2 and TRBJ2-5, with a tentative D call TRBD1 (5 bases). This CDR3 is 14 amino acids long. Trimming left V 4 bases short and J 5 bases short, with 14 bases between. Germline values: CDR1 SGHAT, CDR2 FQNNGV.

This clonotype was counted ten times or more. The chain is built from TRBV12-3 or TRBV12-4 and TRBJ2-7; 12 bases are shared with TRBD1. The trim removed 6 bases at V and 6 bases at J, leaving 6 bases unmatched. This CDR3 spans 14 amino acids. CDR3 sequence (DNA): TGTGCCAGCAGCGGCGGGACAGGGGGCTTCGAGCAGTACTTC. As protein: CASSGGTGGFEQYF.

The CDR3 DNA sequence: TGTGCCTGGAGTGCTGGGACAGGGGGCGACCACGAGCAGTACTTC. Protein: CAWSAGTGGDHEQYF. The chain employs TRBV30 and TRBJ2-7, with 12 bases fitting TRBD1. Germline V gene lookup returns CDR1 GTSNPN and CDR2 SVGIG (reference sequence). The CDR3 is made up of 15 amino acids. With V trimmed by 1 base and J by 5 bases, 6 bases remained unmatched. Filled out from reference TRBV30 and TRBJ2-7, the complete variable domain reads SQTIHQWPATLVQPVGSPLSLECTVEGTSNPNLYWYRQAAGRGLQLLFYSVGIGQISSEVPQNLSASRPQDRQFILSSKKLLLSDSGFYLCAWSAGTGGDHEQYFGPGTRLTVT.

A few counts support this clonotype. An end of the junction does not agree with germline; a read error may underlie this. The chain recombines TRBV12-3 or TRBV12-4 with TRBJ2-5; 13 bases are a match to TRBD2. The CDR3 has 19 residues. The CDR3 DNA sequence: TGTGCCAGCTGTTTAGCGTCCGGACTAGCGGGAGAACGGCAAGAGACCCAGTACTTC. This gives the protein CASCLASGLAGERQETQYF.

This clonotype was recorded many times. V is TRBV18 and J is TRBJ2-7; 9 bases are shared with TRBD1. Germline V gene data show CDR1 as KGHSH and CDR2 as LQKENI. V was clipped by 4 bases and J by 4 bases; unmatched bases: 5. This CDR3 comprises 14 residues. CDR3 sequence (DNA): TGTGCCAGCTCACAGACGGGACAGGGTTACGAGCAGTACTTC. Amino acids: CASSQTGQGYEQYF.

There are many counts of this clonotype. This chain uses TRBV20-1 with TRBJ2-1; D remains ambiguous. V was cut by 3 bases and J by 10 bases, with 10 bases left in between. The germline gives CDR1 DFQATT, CDR2 SNEGSKA (reference sequence). This CDR3 is built from 11 residues. The CDR3 sequence: CSARTGQEQFF. CDR3 nucleotides: TGCAGTGCTAGGACTGGGCAAGAGCAGTTCTTC.